This T cell receptor beta chain stems from a study of Ad26.COV2.S vaccination and SARS-CoV-2 variants. With respect to this clone: The antigen is unknown.

Clones were sequenced by immunoSEQ multiplex PCR, and TCRdb holds only the in-frame ones, with some missing. The data contain some 290,000 clones, around four fifths of them singletons. The V end lost 6 bases, the J end lost 6 bases, and 15 bases lay between the germline ends. Germline values: CDR1 SGHRS, CDR2 YFSETQ. This CDR3 spans 14 amino acids. General study results and limits: Placebo recipients trailed vaccine recipients in spike-specific TCR breadth. Reportedly, spike-specific CD8+ and CD4+ T cell responses achieved substantial breadth once vaccination had taken place. Total T cell responses, in the TCR breadth and depth analyses, may have been underestimated.

The treatment denotes: around 19 received Ad26.COV2.S at low or high dose, single or two shots; roughly 5 received placebo; per-sample allocation not given. Samples were taken on day 63 after the first vaccine or placebo injection. This receptor was identified in a person between 18 and 59 years old who received the Ad26.COV2.S COVID-19 vaccine or a placebo. This specimen consisted of peripheral blood, obtained in a trial of Ad26.COV2.S vaccine versus placebo. This sequence joins TRBV5-1 and TRBJ1-4; D uncertain. The CDR3 DNA reads TGCGCCAGCACCCCCTTGGGCGGAGATGAAAAACTGTTTTTT. Encoded protein: CASTPLGGDEKLFF.